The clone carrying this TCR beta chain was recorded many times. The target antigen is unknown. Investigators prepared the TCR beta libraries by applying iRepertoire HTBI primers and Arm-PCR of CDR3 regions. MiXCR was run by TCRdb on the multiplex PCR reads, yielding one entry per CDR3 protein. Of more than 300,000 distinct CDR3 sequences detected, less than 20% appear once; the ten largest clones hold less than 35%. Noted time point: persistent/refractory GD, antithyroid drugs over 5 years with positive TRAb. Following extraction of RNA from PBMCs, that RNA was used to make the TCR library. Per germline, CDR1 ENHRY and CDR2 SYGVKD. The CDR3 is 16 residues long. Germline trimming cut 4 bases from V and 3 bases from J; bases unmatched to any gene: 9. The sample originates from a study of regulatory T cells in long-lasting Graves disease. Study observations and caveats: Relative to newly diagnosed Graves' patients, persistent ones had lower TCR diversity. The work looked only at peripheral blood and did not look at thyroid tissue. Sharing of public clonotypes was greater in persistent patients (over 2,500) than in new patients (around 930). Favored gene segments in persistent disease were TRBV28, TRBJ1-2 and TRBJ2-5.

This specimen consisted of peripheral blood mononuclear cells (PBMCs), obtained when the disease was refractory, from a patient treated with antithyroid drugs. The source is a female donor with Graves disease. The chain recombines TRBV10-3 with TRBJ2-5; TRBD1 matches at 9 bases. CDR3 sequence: CAISATGQGPKETQYF. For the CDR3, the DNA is TGTGCCATCAGTGCAACCGGACAGGGGCCTAAAGAGACCCAGTACTTC.